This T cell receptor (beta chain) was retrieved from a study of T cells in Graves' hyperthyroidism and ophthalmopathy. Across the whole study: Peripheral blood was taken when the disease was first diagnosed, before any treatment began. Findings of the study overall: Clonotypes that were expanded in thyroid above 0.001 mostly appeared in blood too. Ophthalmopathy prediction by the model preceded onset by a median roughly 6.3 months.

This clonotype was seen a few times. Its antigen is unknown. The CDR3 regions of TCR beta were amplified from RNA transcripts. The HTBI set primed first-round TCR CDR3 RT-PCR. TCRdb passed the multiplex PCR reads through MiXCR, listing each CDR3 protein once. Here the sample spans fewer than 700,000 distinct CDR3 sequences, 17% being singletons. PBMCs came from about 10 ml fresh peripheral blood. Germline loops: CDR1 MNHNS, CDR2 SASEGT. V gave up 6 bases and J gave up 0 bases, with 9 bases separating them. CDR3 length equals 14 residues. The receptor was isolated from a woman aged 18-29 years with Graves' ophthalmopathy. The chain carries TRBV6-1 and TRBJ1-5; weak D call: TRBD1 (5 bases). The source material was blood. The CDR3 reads CASRGTGSNQPQHF. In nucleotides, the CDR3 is TGTGCCAGCAGGGGAACAGGTAGCAATCAGCCCCAGCATTTT.